The T cell receptor (beta chain) under discussion was sequenced for a study of identical twins. Study findings and constraints: With monozygotic twins, out-of-frame TCR alpha sharing exceeded what models estimated. Findings came from cross-sectional statistics, without long-term follow-up of donors.

A note on this clonotype: Its antigen is not known.

TCRdb independently ran MiXCR on the 5' RACE reads; one entry per CDR3 protein. Among more than 1.5 million distinct CDR3 sequences listed, around 29% were seen once. Germline V gene sequence: CDR1 DFQATT, CDR2 SNEGSKA (reference sequence). This CDR3 region has 13 residues. The V end was cut by 5 bases, the J end by 5 bases, with 13 bases between. Sample: cord blood. This TCR came from a newborn girl in good health. This chain links TRBV20-1 with TRBJ1-5; D might be TRBD1 (5 bases). The CDR3 coding sequence is TGCAGTGCTGAATCAGGGTTTGATCAGCCCCAGCATTTT. It translates to CSAESGFDQPQHF.